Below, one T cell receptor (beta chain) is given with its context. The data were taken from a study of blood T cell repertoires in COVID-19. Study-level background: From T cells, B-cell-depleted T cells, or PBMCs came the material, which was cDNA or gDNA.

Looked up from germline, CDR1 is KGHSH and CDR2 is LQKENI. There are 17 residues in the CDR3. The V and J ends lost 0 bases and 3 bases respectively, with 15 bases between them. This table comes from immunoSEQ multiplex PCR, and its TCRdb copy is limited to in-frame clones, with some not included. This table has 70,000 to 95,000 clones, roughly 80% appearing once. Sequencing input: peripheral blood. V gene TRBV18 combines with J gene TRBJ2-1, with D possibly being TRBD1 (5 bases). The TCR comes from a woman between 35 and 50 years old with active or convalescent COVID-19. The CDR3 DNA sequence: TGTGCCAGCTCACCACCGGGCCAGGGTAACTACTACAATGAGCAGTTCTTC. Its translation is CASSPPGQGNYYNEQFF.